This T cell receptor beta chain was observed in a study of beta chain features in type 1 diabetes. General observations from the study: Moderate yet significant TCRB CDR3 shortening was seen in Type 1 diabetes patients in all four CD4+ subsets. Resolution of whether HLA type affects TCRB rearrangement was not achieved here.

Every isolated RNA sample was fully reverse transcribed, so sequencing captured expressed TCRB transcripts. About 3.57 million reads were obtained on average from naive, central memory and regulatory T cell samples. TCRdb keeps only in-frame clones here, not all; method: immunoSEQ multiplex PCR. The data hold fewer than 250,000 clones, with roughly 9.6% observed a single time. This clone came up a few times. The antigen is undetermined. The ends were cut back, 3 bases at V and 2 bases at J, with 15 bases in the middle. The CDR3 is 15 residues long. Germline loops: CDR1 SGDLS, CDR2 YYNGEE. Sorting gave populations that all exceeded 95% purity.

Sequencing used naive CD4+ T cells from blood. The rearrangement joins TRBV9 to TRBJ2-7, with a weak D call TRBD2 (5 bases). The origin of this receptor is a woman younger than 35 in good health. The CDR3 DNA reads TGTGCCAGCAGCGAGTCGGCGGAGGTTACCTACGAGCAGTACTTC. Translation: CASSESAEVTYEQYF.